Given below is one T cell receptor (beta chain) in context. The sample originates from a study of blood T cell repertoires in COVID-19. Study information: T cells, B-cell-depleted T cells, or PBMCs provided the cDNA or gDNA that served as material.

Assay used: immunoSEQ multiplex PCR; TCRdb lists only in-frame clones, some missing. The sample includes under 350,000 clones, about nine tenths seen only once; the top ten take approximately 4.1%. This CDR3 comprises 11 residues. With 8 bases removed from V and 5 bases from J, the gap between germline ends came to 9 bases. Germline V lookup: CDR1 WNHNN, CDR2 SYGVQD (reference sequence). Everyone who took part was roughly 18 to 90 years old, and they came from about two dozen US areas. Participants were placed into cohorts based on the clinical history they reported. Recovery among Cohort 3 donors was established by two negative PCRs, clearance, or symptom resolution.

The sequenced material came from PBMCs or T cells enriched from blood (not recorded which). The chain has TRBV10-1 and TRBJ1-2; D perhaps matches TRBD1 (5 bases). This sequence originates from a man aged 30 to 39 who had recovered from COVID-19. The CDR3 loop reads CASSPGYGYTF. The CDR3 bases are TGCGCCAGCTCTCCAGGGTATGGCTACACCTTC.